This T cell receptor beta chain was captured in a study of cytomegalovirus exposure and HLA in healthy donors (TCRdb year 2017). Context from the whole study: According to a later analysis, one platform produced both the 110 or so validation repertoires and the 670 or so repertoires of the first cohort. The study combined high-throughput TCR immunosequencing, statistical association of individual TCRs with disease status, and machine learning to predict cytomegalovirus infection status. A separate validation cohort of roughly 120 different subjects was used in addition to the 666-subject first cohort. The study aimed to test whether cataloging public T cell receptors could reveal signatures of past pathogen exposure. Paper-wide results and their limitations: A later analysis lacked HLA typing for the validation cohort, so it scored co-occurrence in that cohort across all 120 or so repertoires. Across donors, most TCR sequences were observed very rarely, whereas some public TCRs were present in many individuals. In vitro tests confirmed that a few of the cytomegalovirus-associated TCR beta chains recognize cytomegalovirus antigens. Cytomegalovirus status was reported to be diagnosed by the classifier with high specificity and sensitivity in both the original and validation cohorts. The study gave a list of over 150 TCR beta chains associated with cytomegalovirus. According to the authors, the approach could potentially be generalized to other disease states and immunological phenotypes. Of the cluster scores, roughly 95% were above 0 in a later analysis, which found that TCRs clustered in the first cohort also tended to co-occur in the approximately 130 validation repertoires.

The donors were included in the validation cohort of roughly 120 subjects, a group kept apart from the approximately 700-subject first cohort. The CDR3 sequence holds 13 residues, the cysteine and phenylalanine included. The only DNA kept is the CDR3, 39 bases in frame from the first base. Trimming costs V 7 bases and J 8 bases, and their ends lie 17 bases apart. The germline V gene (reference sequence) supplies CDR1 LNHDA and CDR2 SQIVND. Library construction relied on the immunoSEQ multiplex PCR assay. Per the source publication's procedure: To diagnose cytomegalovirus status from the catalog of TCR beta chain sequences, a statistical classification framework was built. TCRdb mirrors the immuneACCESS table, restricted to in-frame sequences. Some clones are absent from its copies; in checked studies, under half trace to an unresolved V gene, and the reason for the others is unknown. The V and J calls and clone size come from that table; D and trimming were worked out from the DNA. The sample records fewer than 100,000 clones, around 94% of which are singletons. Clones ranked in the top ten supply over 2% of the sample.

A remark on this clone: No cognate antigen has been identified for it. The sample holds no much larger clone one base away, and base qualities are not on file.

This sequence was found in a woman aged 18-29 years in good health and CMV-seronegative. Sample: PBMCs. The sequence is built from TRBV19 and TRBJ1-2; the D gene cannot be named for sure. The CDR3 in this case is CASMPSMVLGYTF. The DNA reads TGTGCCAGTATGCCATCTATGGTTCTGGGCTACACCTTC.